The 7 T cell receptor beta chains reported below all come from one sample, sequenced in a study of T cells in tumors after PD-1 blockade. Profiling relied on immunoSEQ multiplex PCR, and the TCRdb table lists in-frame clones only, not all of them. The table lists about 63,000 clones, around 72% of them singletons. The input for sequencing was PBMCs, taken after anti-PD-1 treatment. These receptors were taken from a human donor with basal cell carcinoma.

This clone was detected many times. The chain carries TRBV3-1 (or the pseudogene TRBV3-2) and TRBJ2-1, with D unresolved. Germline CDR1 is LGHDT and CDR2 is YNNKEL (reference sequence). Trimming removed 1 base from V and 14 bases from J, with 9 bases in between. The CDR3 covers 11 residues. As DNA, the CDR3 is TGTGCCAGCAGCCAAGCCGCGCAAGAGTTCTTC. Encoded protein: CASSQAAQEFF.

The rearrangement links TRBV5-4 to TRBJ2-5; TRBD2 matches 9 bases. Looked up from germline, CDR1 is SGHNT and CDR2 is YYREEE (reference sequence). The CDR3 is made up of 15 amino acids. Trimming removed 2 bases from V and 1 base from J; junction bases left unmatched: 3. In nucleotides, the CDR3 is TGTGCCAGCAGCTTCGGAGCGGGGGGCCAAGAGACCCAGTACTTC. It specifies CASSFGAGGQETQYF.

The chain is built from TRBV28 and TRBJ1-6; TRBD1 is a possible D gene (6 bases). V lost 5 bases and J lost 7, with 15 bases in between. Germline lookup yields CDR1 MDHEN and CDR2 SYDVKM. The CDR3 length is 15 residues. The CDR3 sequence is CASSPPHRANSPLHF. CDR3 coding DNA: TGTGCCAGCAGTCCCCCCCACAGGGCCAATTCACCCCTCCACTTT.

With respect to this clone: Other DNA sequences in the same sample also yield this CDR3. The V and J genes are TRBV5-1 and TRBJ1-6, with D unresolved. The CDR3 has 14 amino acids. V was pared by 0 bases and J by 5 bases, with 6 bases between. Germline V gene lookup returns CDR1 SGHRS and CDR2 YFSETQ. In DNA, the CDR3 is TGCGCCAGCAGCTTGGTTGGGAATAATTCACCCCTCCACTTT. Translation: CASSLVGNNSPLHF.

This chain uses TRBV7-9 with TRBJ2-5; D is uncertain. This CDR3 has 14 residues. Germline lookup yields CDR1 SEHNR and CDR2 FQNEAQ (reference sequence). With 5 bases removed from V and 5 bases from J, the gap between germline ends came to 15 bases. The DNA of the CDR3 is TGTGCCAGCAGCCCTACCAACATAGTGGAGACCCAGTACTTC. It translates to CASSPTNIVETQYF.

This clone was picked up a small number of times. The chain recombines TRBV19 with TRBJ1-1; no reliable D call. Trimming cost V 7 bases and J 3 bases, with 12 bases left between them. The CDR3 length is 13 residues. Germline lookup yields CDR1 LNHDA and CDR2 SQIVND (reference sequence). The CDR3 loop reads CASTVWGDTEAFF. The CDR3 DNA follows: TGTGCCAGTACCGTCTGGGGTGACACTGAAGCTTTCTTT.

The gene calls are TRBV30 and TRBJ1-5; 9 nucleotides line up with TRBD1. Germline V gene data show CDR1 as GTSNPN and CDR2 as SVGIG (reference sequence). The CDR3 contains 14 residues. V dropped 4 bases and J dropped 4; count of bases not matched to a gene: 5. The DNA for the CDR3 is TGTGCCTGGACTGGGACAGGGCCGAATCAGCCCCAGCATTTT. Residues: CAWTGTGPNQPQHF.